This note documents a single TCR beta chain sequence. Its antigen is not yet known. No base qualities exist here, and no much larger clone lies one base off it. Inclusion was restricted to participants for whom at least one PBMC sample before ART initiation and at least two post-ART samples were available. Every participant with HIV received treatment in the United States of America. Before DNA extraction, cryopreserved samples of about 1-11 million PBMC were thawed and then washed. At the time of the earliest PBMC sample, participants with HIV were aged between roughly 23 and 60 years. Per participant, PBMC samples came from 1-4 timepoints prior to ART initiation and 2-8 timepoints following ART initiation, for a median of 7 samples. Serial HIV viral load, CD4+ T-cell count, ART history and demographic data were obtained for every participant. A Qiagen kit on a QIAcube was used to extract genomic DNA from unsorted PBMC, with samples processed in batches of 12.

The immunoSEQ hsTCRB v3.0 assay was used at survey level resolution to sequence the TRB variable region. TRB sequencing targeted a depth of about 40,000-50,000 T-cell genomes per sample. An Illumina MiSeq with a v3 150-cycle kit was used to sequence the pooled TRB libraries. As for the original processing: Repertoire analysis was run in R within a reproducible Nextflow workflow that covered QC, data transformation and analysis. LymphoSeq2, an R package for exploring AIRR-Seq data, was used to implement the custom analyses. A few samples that produced fewer than 5000 total TRB sequences were removed, so 200 or so HIV repertoires were analyzed. Of the roughly 190 retained HIV repertoires, about 59 were collected before and around 130 after ART initiation. Repertoires were downsampled to 5000 TRB nucleotide sequences, and summary statistics were averaged over 100 downsampling iterations. Only TRB sequences with CDR3 regions of at least seven amino acids were retained for analysis. A Shannon entropy-derived clonality score and the Gini coefficient were used to measure diversity. In repertoire networks, the top 5000 CDR3 amino acid sequences were linked whenever an edit distance of one separated two sequences. GLIPH2 predicted antigen specificity groups and MHC restriction for TRB CDR3 amino acid sequences. To flag known CMV, EBV, HIV or tissue antigen associations, CDR3 amino acid sequences were matched against VDJdb and McPAS-TCR. Pre-ART, post-ART and control groups were compared with Wilcoxon signed-rank tests and Holm-Bonferroni correction. What TCRdb holds here is the immuneACCESS table cut down to in-frame rearrangements. Part of the clones is not present; checked against another copy, under half of the missing clones reflect an unresolved V gene, and the others are unexplained. The V and J calls and clone size are taken from that table; D and trimming were inferred from the DNA. The sample contains 25,000 to 35,000 clones, 65% to 85% of them found a single time. The ten largest clones add up to roughly 6.4% of the sample.

The entry originates in a study of long-term antiretroviral therapy in people with HIV (dated by TCRdb to 2022 to 2024). Some background on the complete study: The earliest samples were collected about a decade before the 2015 WHO recommendation for immediate ART, when ART was typically delayed until CD4 counts fell. No cross-contamination during QIAcube processing turned up in test extractions that ran a monoclonal T-cell line alongside 33 polyclonal samples. Among the 30 to 35 participants with HIV, eleven were female. The cohort contributed over 150 cryopreserved PBMC samples from fewer than 35 adults with confirmed HIV infection, collected serially over a mean of around six years (range 1-12). A retrospective serial study tested whether ART initiation and durable HIV suppression were associated with changes in peripheral blood TRB repertoire composition and diversity. The paper's findings and limits, for the study overall: Unsorted PBMC were profiled instead of sorted CD4+ and CD8+ T cells because pre-ART samples had limited cell numbers. No data were available on ART adherence, viral resistance or therapy changes, limiting inferences about post-ART repertoire changes. The samples span the years 2004 to 2017, and the ART regimens used at that time may not be as effective as current regimens. Starting ART was linked to a significant rise in TRB diversity, yet even after long-term ART the diversity remained significantly lower than in transplant donor controls. Expanded TRB clones identified before ART initiation dominated the repertoire at all time points, although this dominance fluctuated and declined in many PLHIV after ART. Compared with controls, HIV repertoires had narrower CDR3 length ranges, and the network structure pointed to an antigen-experienced repertoire that shifted only slightly toward naive after ART. Since PBMC availability was limited, sequencing covered only the TCR beta chain, with no alpha chain pairing.

The material sequenced was unsorted PBMCs, taken 0.4 years after starting antiretroviral therapy. This receptor was identified in a man aged 18 to 29 with HIV.

The CDR3 has the sequence CASRAGDGRGAYEQYF. The nucleotide sequence is given as TGCGCCAGCAGAGCTGGGGACGGTCGGGGGGCCTACGAGCAGTACTTC. The chain couples TRBV10-2 to TRBJ2-7; 7 junctional bases match TRBD2. Counted from cysteine to phenylalanine, this CDR3 has 16 amino acids. The DNA shown is the 48-base CDR3, in frame from base 1. V has 6 bases trimmed and J has 2 bases trimmed; junction bases matching no gene number 13. CDR1 and CDR2 were assigned from the germline V gene as WSHSY and SAAADI.